This T cell receptor (beta chain) was observed in a study of shared clonotypes between healthy human individuals. Study-wide findings and caveats: Sampling covered blood only; tissue repertoires likely differ. Rarefaction revealed incomplete sorted-subset sequencing despite large depth.

CD45RO-negative CD8 cells positively selected for CCR7 made up the naive population, which excluded terminally differentiated effector memory CD45RA+ cells. The V and J ends lost 3 bases and 1 base respectively, with 18 bases between them. The CDR3 has 17 amino acids. Germline V gene lookup returns CDR1 SEHNR and CDR2 FQNEAQ (reference sequence). Points on this clone: The antigen is not known.

Genomic DNA (from each subset) was split evenly across several immunoSEQ plates. The data were produced by immunoSEQ multiplex PCR, yet TCRdb's version contains in-frame clones alone and is incomplete. Of around 2,000,000 clones in the sample, about 95% are singletons; the top ten hold approximately 1.2%. The J gene is TRBJ1-1, the V gene TRBV7-9; TRBD1 is a possible D gene (6 bases). The source of this sequence is a man between 18 and 35 years old in good health. The sequencing sample was made of naive CD8+ T cells sorted from blood. CDR3 protein: CASSFSILGQPNTEAFF. The DNA for the CDR3 is TGTGCCAGCAGCTTCTCAATCTTAGGACAGCCGAACACTGAAGCTTTCTTT.